Presented here are 22 T cell receptor beta chains from one specimen sequenced in a study of T cells after posttransplantation cyclophosphamide. TCRdb keeps only in-frame clones here, not all; method: immunoSEQ multiplex PCR. Altogether thousands of clones were found in the sample, and no singletons occur. Cyclophosphamide on days +3 and +4 followed busulfan-fludarabine conditioning and a marrow graft. Sequenced material: PBMCs, taken after allogeneic stem cell transplant with posttransplant cyclophosphamide. The receptors stem from a young adult male patient who received an allogeneic stem cell transplant from an unrelated donor, was CMV-positive, and had acute and chronic GVHD. Some T cells may arise from the graft donor.

This clone was recorded many times. The rearrangement joins TRBV28 to TRBJ1-1, with TRBD1 matching 10 bases. From germline, CDR1 is MDHEN and CDR2 SYDVKM. Trimming removed 5 bases from V and 6 bases from J; junction bases left unmatched: 9. This CDR3 contains 15 residues. CDR3 DNA sequence: TGTGCCAGCAGTCTAGGGACAGGGGAATTGTCTGAAGCTTTCTTT. Translation: CASSLGTGELSEAFF.

This clone showed up many times. The chain joins TRBV7-2 to TRBJ1-2; 7 nucleotides align to TRBD1. Losses at the gene ends were 6 bases for V and 6 bases for J; bases not matched to a gene: 7. Germline loops: CDR1 SGHTA, CDR2 FQGNSA. The CDR3 length is 13 residues. The CDR3 region is CASRSRGRHGYTF. The CDR3 DNA reads TGTGCCAGCAGATCGAGGGGGCGACATGGCTACACCTTC.

This clone was seen at least ten times. The chain uses TRBV7-2 and TRBJ1-1; D is possibly TRBD1 (5 bases). V gave up 2 bases and J gave up 2 bases, with 12 bases separating them. The germline CDR1 and CDR2 sequences are SGHTA and FQGNSA. This CDR3 has 15 amino acids. The CDR3 spells CASSLMGGSNTEAFF. The CDR3 DNA sequence: TGTGCCAGCAGCTTAATGGGGGGTTCCAACACTGAAGCTTTCTTT.

This clone was observed at least ten times. The rearrangement uses TRBV5-1 and TRBJ2-7, with 9 bases matching TRBD1. The CDR3 has 14 residues. After removal of 2 bases from V and 4 bases from J, the junction contained 4 bases not matched to a gene. The germline V gene encodes CDR1 SGHRS and CDR2 YFSETQ. Here the CDR3 reads CASSLGTGWYEQYF. CDR3 coding DNA: TGCGCCAGCAGCTTAGGGACAGGGTGGTACGAGCAGTACTTC.

In this sample, this clone turned up many times. This chain connects TRBV6-1 to TRBJ2-2, with 8 bases aligning to TRBD1. The trim removed 4 bases at V and 4 bases at J, leaving 11 bases unmatched. Germline lookup yields CDR1 MNHNS and CDR2 SASEGT. CDR3 size: 17 residues. CDR3 amino acids: CASSGGTGGFFTGELFF. The CDR3 DNA reads as TGTGCCAGCAGTGGTGGGACAGGCGGTTTTTTCACCGGGGAGCTGTTTTTT.

In its sample, this clone was seen many times. The chain uses TRBV2 and TRBJ2-7; no reliable D call. The germline CDR1 and CDR2 sequences are SNHLY and FYNNEI. The CDR3 extends over 13 amino acids. V lost 4 bases to trimming and J lost 3 bases, with 10 bases between them. The CDR3 reads CASSVELNYEQYV. The CDR3 DNA reads as TGTGCCAGCAGTGTGGAACTGAACTACGAGCAGTACGTC.

This clone occurred many times. The genes are TRBV7-8 and TRBJ1-3, with TRBD1 as a possible D gene (5 bases). The CDR3 runs to 14 residues. Germline V gene sequence: CDR1 SGHVS, CDR2 FQNEAQ. V gave up 3 bases and J gave up 3 bases, with 9 bases separating them. CDR3 coding DNA: TGTGCCAGCAGCTTGGGGGGTCGTGGAAACACCATATATTTT. Encoded protein: CASSLGGRGNTIYF.

This clone was recorded many times. This rearrangement joins TRBV6-5 to TRBJ1-2; no clear D. The CDR3 extends over 12 amino acids. Germline-derived CDR1 and CDR2 are MNHEY and SVGAGI. V lost 5 bases, J lost 8 bases, and 12 bases lay in between. The CDR3 is CASSPTRDGYTF. CDR3 nucleotide sequence: TGTGCCAGCAGTCCGACTCGTGACGGCTACACCTTC.

This clone was seen at least ten times. This rearrangement joins TRBV6-5 to TRBJ2-1; 8 nucleotides agree with TRBD1. Unmatched junction bases numbered 10, after V lost 4 bases and J lost 5 bases. The CDR3 is 16 residues long. Germline loops: CDR1 MNHEY, CDR2 SVGAGI. DNA for the CDR3: TGTGCCAGCAGTTCCCTAGGACAGGGTCTCAACAATGAGCAGTTCTTC. Its protein is CASSSLGQGLNNEQFF.

This clone was recorded many times. This sequence joins TRBV28 and TRBJ1-4; D is unresolved. CDR1 and CDR2 from the germline V gene are MDHEN and SYDVKM. CDR3 length: 12 amino acids. Trimming shortened V by 4 bases and J by 4 bases, and 4 bases separated the two germline ends. CDR3 DNA sequence: TGTGCCAGCAGTTCTTATAATGAAAAACTGTTTTTT. Amino acids: CASSSYNEKLFF.

This clone was counted at least ten times. V is TRBV15 and J is TRBJ2-5; TRBD1 matches 8 bases. The ends lost 7 bases at V and 7 bases at J; junction bases unmatched: 14. Germline assignment: CDR1 LNHNV and CDR2 YYDKDF (reference sequence). The CDR3 length is 15 residues. The CDR3 is CATTLPGGGPGTQYF. CDR3 coding DNA: TGTGCCACCACCCTACCAGGGGGCGGGCCAGGGACCCAGTACTTC. Combining the CDR3 with reference TRBV15 and TRBJ2-5 gives the whole variable domain DAMVIQNPRYQVTQFGKPVTLSCSQTLNHNVMYWYQQKSSQAPKLLFHYYDKDFNNEADTPDNFQSRRPNTSFCFLDIRSPGLGDTAMYLCATTLPGGGPGTQYFGPGTRLLVL.

This clone is judged medium-sized. This chain uses TRBV5-4 with TRBJ2-7; 7 bases are a match to TRBD1. V lost 2 bases and J lost 0; bases outside the gene matches: 5. This CDR3 has 15 amino acids. Germline lookup yields CDR1 SGHNT and CDR2 YYREEE (reference sequence). CDR3 sequence (DNA): TGTGCCAGCAGCTTTCCCGCAGGGGGCTCCTACGAGCAGTACTTC. It is translated as CASSFPAGGSYEQYF. The full variable domain, completed using reference TRBV5-4 and TRBJ2-7, is ETGVTQSPTHLIKTRGQQVTLRCSSQSGHNTVSWYQQALGQGPQFIFQYYREEENGRGNFPPRFSGLQFPNYSSELNVNALELDDSALYLCASSFPAGGSYEQYFGPGTRLTVT.

This clone has a count of ten or more. The chain combines TRBV5-1 with TRBJ2-4; 9 nucleotides align to TRBD1. Losses at the gene ends were 4 bases for V and 2 bases for J; bases not matched to a gene: 10. The CDR3 consists of 17 residues. Looked up from germline, CDR1 is SGHRS and CDR2 is YFSETQ. The CDR3 is CASSPSTGGITKNIQYF. CDR3 DNA sequence: TGCGCCAGCAGCCCTTCAACAGGGGGCATTACCAAAAACATTCAGTACTTC.

This clone was counted ten times or more. This sequence joins TRBV2 and TRBJ2-4, with D possibly TRBD1 on 6 matching bases. Germline V CDR1 and CDR2: SNHLY, FYNNEI. V was cut by 6 bases and J by 8 bases, with 11 bases left in between. This CDR3 contains 12 residues. The CDR3 DNA is TGTGCCAGCAGAACCGAGGGGGACATTCAGTACTTC. It specifies CASRTEGDIQYF. The full variable domain, its missing parts supplied by reference TRBV2 and TRBJ2-4, is EPEVTQTPSHQVTQMGQEVILRCVPISNHLYFYWYRQILGQKVEFLVSFYNNEISEKSEIFDDQFSVERPDGSNFTLKIRSTKLEDSAMYFCASRTEGDIQYFGAGTRLSVL.

The chain is built from TRBV10-3 and TRBJ1-6; possible D gene TRBD1, 6 bases. Deletions cut 7 bases from V and 9 bases from J, with 13 bases between. Germline CDR1 and CDR2: ENHRY and SYGVKD. This CDR3 is built from 13 residues. DNA of the CDR3: TGTGCCATCAATCAGGGGTTTACTTCACCCCTCCACTTT. Residues: CAINQGFTSPLHF.

This clone was counted many times. V is TRBV6-1 and J is TRBJ1-4; no reliable D call. This CDR3 spans 16 amino acids. Germline loops: CDR1 MNHNS, CDR2 SASEGT. Trimming took 1 base from V and 0 from J, leaving 9 bases between them. This CDR3 reads CASSEGAGPTNEKLFF. The CDR3 DNA reads TGTGCCAGCAGTGAAGGGGCCGGTCCAACTAATGAAAAACTGTTTTTT.

This clone was detected ten times or more. The chain employs TRBV7-9 and TRBJ2-6; D is unresolved. This CDR3 contains 16 residues. Per germline, CDR1 SEHNR and CDR2 FQNEAQ (reference sequence). Trimming took off 1 base at V and 1 base at J, with 8 bases between the two ends. For the CDR3, the DNA is TGTGCCAGCAGCTTAGAGGTCGGGTCTGGGGCCAACGTCCTGACTTTC. It codes for CASSLEVGSGANVLTF.

This clone appeared many times. The chain uses TRBV19 and TRBJ2-5, with 7 bases identical to TRBD2. The CDR3 is 13 amino acids. Germline CDR1 and CDR2: LNHDA and SQIVND (reference sequence). V lost 6 bases and J lost 2; bases outside the gene matches: 3. The CDR3 sequence: CASRLAVQETQYF. CDR3 DNA sequence: TGTGCCAGTAGGCTAGCGGTGCAAGAGACCCAGTACTTC.

This clone was seen repeatedly, ten times or more. The gene calls are TRBV10-3 and TRBJ1-2; 12 bases line up with TRBD1. The CDR3 totals 14 residues. Trimming took 6 bases from V and 7 from J; bases not matched to a gene: 6. The V gene's germline CDR1 is ENHRY and CDR2 SYGVKD. In nucleotides, the CDR3 is TGTGCCATCAGGGGACAGGGGGCGCCCGGTGGCTACACCTTC. It is translated as CAIRGQGAPGGYTF.

This clone was seen repeatedly, ten times or more. The chain carries TRBV14 and TRBJ2-7, with 11 positions matching TRBD1. The V gene's germline CDR1 is SGHDN and CDR2 FVKESK. The CDR3 consists of 15 residues. V dropped 3 bases and J dropped 0; count of bases not matched to a gene: 1. The chain's CDR3 is CASSQGTGGSYEQYF. DNA for the CDR3: TGTGCCAGCAGCCAGGGGACAGGGGGCTCCTACGAGCAGTACTTC.

This clone was found many times. The chain uses TRBV5-4 and TRBJ1-2; 8 bases line up with TRBD1. V dropped 4 bases and J dropped 8; count of bases not matched to a gene: 7. This CDR3 comprises 13 residues. Germline V CDR1 and CDR2: SGHNT, YYREEE (reference sequence). The CDR3 spells CASSPGTGRGYTF. In DNA, the CDR3 is TGTGCCAGCAGCCCAGGGACAGGACGGGGCTACACCTTC. Using reference TRBV5-4 and TRBJ1-2 for the parts outside the CDR3, the full variable domain is ETGVTQSPTHLIKTRGQQVTLRCSSQSGHNTVSWYQQALGQGPQFIFQYYREEENGRGNFPPRFSGLQFPNYSSELNVNALELDDSALYLCASSPGTGRGYTFGSGTRLTVV.

This clone showed up many times. The V and J genes are TRBV11-2 and TRBJ2-5, with 7 bases aligning to TRBD1. With V trimmed by 5 bases and J by 4 bases, 7 bases remained unmatched. CDR1 SGHAT and CDR2 FQNNGV come from the germline V gene. The length of the CDR3 is 14 residues. CDR3 nucleotides: TGTGCCAGCAGCACAATGACAGGGTTAGAGACCCAGTACTTC. It codes for CASSTMTGLETQYF.